These 3 T cell receptor beta chains were sequenced from one sample in a study of T cell responses to AZD1222 COVID-19 vaccine. Only in-frame clones appear in the TCRdb table, and some are missing; sequencing was by immunoSEQ multiplex PCR. The sample records 100,000 to 150,000 clones, roughly nine tenths being singletons. The specimen comprised peripheral blood, sampled on day 0 of AZD1222 vaccination. The receptors were gathered from an adult in good health.

This clone was seen once. The rearrangement joins TRBV7-3 to TRBJ1-1, with TRBD1 matching 8 bases. Germline V gives CDR1 SGHTA, CDR2 FQGTGA. The CDR3 is made up of 15 amino acids. Trimming removed 4 bases from V and 1 base from J; junction bases left unmatched: 5. The CDR3 coding sequence is TGTGCCAGCAGCTCAGGACAGGGAGGGAACACTGAAGCTTTCTTT. This encodes CASSSGQGGNTEAFF. Full variable domain (remainder filled in from reference TRBV7-3 and TRBJ1-1): GAGVSQTPSNKVTEKGKYVELRCDPISGHTALYWYRQSLGQGPEFLIYFQGTGAADDSGLPNDRFFAVRPEGSVSTLKIQRTERGDSAVYLCASSSGQGGNTEAFFGQGTRLTVV.

J is TRBJ1-5 and V is TRBV27, with TRBD1 matching over 10 bases. The trim removed 3 bases at V and 3 bases at J, leaving 8 bases unmatched. The CDR3 runs to 17 residues. CDR1 and CDR2 (germline): MNHEY, SMNVEV (reference sequence). The CDR3 here is CASSFLGQGEINQPQHF. The DNA of the CDR3 is TGTGCCAGCAGTTTTCTTGGACAGGGGGAGATCAATCAGCCCCAGCATTTT.

This clone occurred once. The rearrangement joins TRBV28 to TRBJ1-2; TRBD1 is a possible D gene (5 bases). Looked up from germline, CDR1 is MDHEN and CDR2 is SYDVKM. The CDR3 is 14 amino acids. V was shortened by 6 bases and J by 2 bases, with 13 bases between the two germline ends. The CDR3 loop reads CASRTPGRNYGYTF. The CDR3 nucleotides read TGTGCCAGCAGAACTCCGGGACGGAACTATGGCTACACCTTC.